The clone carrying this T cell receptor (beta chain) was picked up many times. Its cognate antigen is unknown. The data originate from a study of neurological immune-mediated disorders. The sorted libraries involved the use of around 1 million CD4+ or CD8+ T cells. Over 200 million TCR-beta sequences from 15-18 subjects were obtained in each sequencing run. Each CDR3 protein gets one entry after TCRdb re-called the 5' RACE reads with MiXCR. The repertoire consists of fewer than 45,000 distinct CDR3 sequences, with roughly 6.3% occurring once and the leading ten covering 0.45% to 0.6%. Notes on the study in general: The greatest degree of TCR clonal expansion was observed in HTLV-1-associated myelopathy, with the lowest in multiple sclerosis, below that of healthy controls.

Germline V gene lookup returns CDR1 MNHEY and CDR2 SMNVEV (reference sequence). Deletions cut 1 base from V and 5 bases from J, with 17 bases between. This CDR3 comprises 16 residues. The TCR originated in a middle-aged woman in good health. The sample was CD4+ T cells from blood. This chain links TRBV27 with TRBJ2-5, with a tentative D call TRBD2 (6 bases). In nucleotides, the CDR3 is TGTGCCAGCAGTTTATTGAGCGGGCGGACCCATGAGACCCAGTACTTC. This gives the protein CASSLLSGRTHETQYF.